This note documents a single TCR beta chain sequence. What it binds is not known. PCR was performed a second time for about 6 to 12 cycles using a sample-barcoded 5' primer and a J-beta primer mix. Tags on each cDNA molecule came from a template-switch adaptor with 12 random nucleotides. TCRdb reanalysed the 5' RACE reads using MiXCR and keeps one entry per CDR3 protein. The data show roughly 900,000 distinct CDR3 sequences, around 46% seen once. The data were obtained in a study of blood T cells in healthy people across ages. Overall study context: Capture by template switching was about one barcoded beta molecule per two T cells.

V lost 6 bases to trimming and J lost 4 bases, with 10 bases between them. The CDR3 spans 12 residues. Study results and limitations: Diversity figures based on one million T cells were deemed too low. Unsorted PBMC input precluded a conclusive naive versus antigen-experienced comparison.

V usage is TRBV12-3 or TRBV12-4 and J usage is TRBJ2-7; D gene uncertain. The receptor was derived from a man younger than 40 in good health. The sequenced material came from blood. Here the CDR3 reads CASRNQGYEQYF. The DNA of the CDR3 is TGTGCCAGCAGGAACCAAGGGTACGAGCAGTACTTC.